The 32 T cell receptor beta chains listed next were all sequenced from one sample in a study of shared clonotypes between healthy human individuals. Clones were sequenced by immunoSEQ multiplex PCR, and TCRdb holds only the in-frame ones, with some missing. The sample shows about 560,000 clones, around 76% of them seen only once. The source material was PBMCs. These receptors were collected from a woman in her 40s in good health. Some clones in this sample may be carry-over from other donors' samples.

Comment on this clone: The junction departs from the called germline gene at one end, perhaps through a read error. This sample also contains other DNA sequences that code for the same CDR3. The genes are TRBV15 and TRBJ1-4; the D gene is possibly TRBD1 (5 bases). Germline CDR1 is LNHNV and CDR2 is YYDKDF (reference sequence). CDR3 size: 13 residues. CDR3 sequence (DNA): TGTGCCACCACCCAAGGGACTAATGAAAAACTGTTCTTT. This sequence encodes CATTQGTNEKLFF.

The chain has TRBV18 and TRBJ1-1; D may be TRBD1 (5 bases). CDR1 and CDR2 from the germline V gene are KGHSH and LQKENI. The CDR3 loop spans 14 amino acids. Trimming left V 1 base short and J 3 bases short, with 9 bases between. CDR3 DNA sequence: TGTGCCAGCTCACCACGCCGAGGGGACACTGAAGCTTTCTTT. Translating it yields CASSPRRGDTEAFF.

This clone was picked up a small number of times. The V call is TRBV6-1, the J call TRBJ1-3; unclear D gene. CDR3 size: 14 residues. V dropped 4 bases and J dropped 0 bases, with 7 bases sitting between them. The germline V gene encodes CDR1 MNHNS and CDR2 SASEGT. The chain's CDR3 is CASSALFSGNTIYF. CDR3 sequence (DNA): TGTGCCAGCAGTGCGTTATTCTCTGGAAACACCATATATTTT.

The V and J genes are TRBV2 and TRBJ2-5; weak D call: TRBD2 (5 bases). Trimming pared 6 bases from V and 2 bases from J, leaving 10 bases between. From germline, CDR1 is SNHLY and CDR2 FYNNEI. This CDR3 comprises 13 residues. CDR3 nucleotide sequence: TGTGCCAGCAGAGCGGACTTACAAGAGACCCAGTACTTC. It codes for CASRADLQETQYF.

The chain employs TRBV7-9 and TRBJ1-3; D might be TRBD1 (5 bases). V was clipped by 8 bases and J by 0 bases, with 14 bases between them. This CDR3 region has 15 residues. The germline CDR1 and CDR2 sequences are SEHNR and FQNEAQ (reference sequence). This chain's CDR3 is CASFGTQDSGNTIYF. CDR3 nucleotide sequence: TGTGCCAGCTTCGGGACGCAAGACTCTGGAAACACCATATATTTT.

As for this clone: It differs at one base from a far larger clone, so likely a read error. The genes are TRBV11-2 and TRBJ2-7; 9 bases align to TRBD2. The germline CDR1 and CDR2 sequences are SGHAT and FQNNGV. The CDR3 extends over 13 amino acids. The CDR3 spells CASGGRAISEQCF. Written as DNA, the CDR3 is TGTGCCAGCGGCGGGAGGGCCATCAGCGAGCAGTGCTTC.

This chain joins TRBV7-9 and TRBJ2-2; possible D gene TRBD2, 6 bases. The V end lost 6 bases, the J end lost 2 bases, and 10 bases lay between the germline ends. This CDR3 is built from 14 residues. Per the germline V gene, CDR1 is SEHNR and CDR2 is FQNEAQ (reference sequence). CDR3 nucleotides: TGTGCCAGCAGTACTAGCCTTAACACCGGGGAGCTGTTTTTT. This encodes CASSTSLNTGELFF.

V and J are TRBV11-2 and TRBJ2-3; TRBD2 is a possible D gene (5 bases). The V end was cut by 6 bases, the J end by 5 bases, with 18 bases between. This CDR3 is built from 15 residues. Germline V gene sequence: CDR1 SGHAT, CDR2 FQNNGV. The CDR3 region is CASSHDLSRGDTQYF. CDR3 nucleotide sequence: TGTGCCAGCAGTCATGACCTTAGCCGGGGAGATACGCAGTATTTT.

In DNA form, the CDR3 reads TGCGCCAGCAGCTTGGGACTAGTCGCGGACAATGAGCAGTTCTTC. Translation gives CASSLGLVADNEQFF. The rearrangement uses TRBV5-1 and TRBJ2-1; maybe TRBD2 (6 bases). Trimming removed 0 bases at V and 5 bases at J, with 12 bases between. Germline assignment: CDR1 SGHRS and CDR2 YFSETQ. The CDR3 is made up of 15 amino acids.

This clone was seen ten or more times. Other DNA sequences of this sample code for an identical CDR3. The chain has TRBV29-1 and TRBJ2-2; 7 bases agree with TRBD1. Germline V CDR1 and CDR2: SQVTM, ANQGSEA. The CDR3 consists of 13 residues. Unmatched junction bases numbered 4, after V lost 5 bases and J lost 4 bases. The CDR3 here is CSVNRGGTGELFF. In DNA, the CDR3 is TGCAGCGTTAACAGGGGCGGCACCGGGGAGCTGTTTTTT.

The chain carries TRBV28 and TRBJ2-2, with D possibly TRBD1 on 6 matching bases. The germline CDR1 and CDR2 sequences are MDHEN and SYDVKM. The CDR3 runs to 16 residues. V shed 6 bases and J shed 0 bases, with 14 bases lying between them. CDR3 protein: CASSLLDSANTGELFF. The CDR3 DNA reads TGTGCCAGCAGCCTATTGGACAGTGCGAACACCGGGGAGCTGTTTTTT.

The J gene is TRBJ1-4, the V gene TRBV28; D remains unclear. The CDR3 consists of 15 residues. The V end lost 6 bases, the J end lost 2 bases, and 13 bases lay between the germline ends. Germline-derived CDR1 and CDR2 are MDHEN and SYDVKM. The CDR3 DNA reads TGTGCCAGCAGCTCTACCGGTGGGACTAATGAAAAACTGTTTTTT. This sequence encodes CASSSTGGTNEKLFF.

The CDR3 nucleotides read TGTGCCAGTGGGGTAGGACAGATCACAGATACGCAGTATTTT. Its translation: CASGVGQITDTQYF. This chain connects TRBV19 to TRBJ2-3, with D tentatively TRBD1 (6 bases). The V gene's germline CDR1 is LNHDA and CDR2 SQIVND (reference sequence). The V end was cut by 8 bases, the J end by 2 bases, with 14 bases between. CDR3 length equals 14 residues.

This chain connects TRBV19 to TRBJ2-5, with TRBD2 identical over 8 bases. Trimming at V came to 6 bases and at J to 5 bases, leaving 14 bases not matched to a gene. The germline V gene encodes CDR1 LNHDA and CDR2 SQIVND (reference sequence). The CDR3 spans 16 residues. CDR3 region: CASRDTGLGAAETQYF. DNA of the CDR3: TGTGCCAGTAGGGACACGGGACTAGGGGCCGCGGAGACCCAGTACTTC.

The CDR3 protein is CASSFRQANYEQYF. CDR3 nucleotides: TGTGCCAGCAGCTTTCGGCAGGCCAACTACGAGCAGTACTTC. The chain couples TRBV7-2 to TRBJ2-7; D is uncertain. The germline V gene encodes CDR1 SGHTA and CDR2 FQGNSA. The ends were cut back, 3 bases at V and 3 bases at J, with 12 bases in the middle. The CDR3 has 14 residues.

As concerns this clone: A much larger clone lies a single base off, so this may be a read error. V usage is TRBV7-2 and J usage is TRBJ2-5; possibly TRBD2 for D (6 bases). The J call is in doubt because the DNA end fits TRBJ2-7 better. This CDR3 comprises 14 residues. Germline V gene lookup returns CDR1 SGHTA and CDR2 FQGNSA. This CDR3 reads CASSSGLLPHEQYF. CDR3 coding DNA: TGTGCCAGCAGCTCGGGACTCCTACCCCACGAGCAGTACTTC.

The chain uses TRBV10-3 and TRBJ2-1; 9 bases are shared with TRBD2. There are 15 residues in the CDR3. Germline-derived CDR1 and CDR2 are ENHRY and SYGVKD. V was pared by 8 bases and J by 1 base, with 6 bases of the junction left unmatched. The CDR3 loop reads CAISSGAPSYNEQFF. CDR3 DNA sequence: TGTGCCATCTCTAGCGGGGCCCCGTCCTACAATGAGCAGTTCTTC.

The chain employs TRBV7-9 and TRBJ2-5; D gene ambiguous. The CDR3 is made up of 11 amino acids. V dropped 0 bases and J dropped 8 bases, with 4 bases sitting between them. Germline CDR1 reads SEHNR; CDR2 reads FQNEAQ (reference sequence). The DNA of the CDR3 is TGTGCCAGCAGCTTAGCGTCCACCCAGTACTTC. Amino acids: CASSLASTQYF.

V gene TRBV29-1 combines with J gene TRBJ2-5, with 9 bases lining up with TRBD2. This CDR3 is built from 17 residues. The germline V gene has CDR1 SQVTM and CDR2 ANQGSEA. J lost 5 bases, V lost 4 bases, and 17 bases had no gene match. CDR3 in DNA: TGCAGCGTTGCCTCGGGGACTAGCAACCCTAGGGGGGAGACCCAGTACTTC. Translated, it gives CSVASGTSNPRGETQYF. The full variable domain, with the rest looked up from reference TRBV29-1 and TRBJ2-5, is SAVISQKPSRDICQRGTSLTIQCQVDSQVTMMFWYRQQPGQSLTLIATANQGSEATYESGFVIDKFPISRPNLTFSTLTVSNMSPEDSSIYLCSVASGTSNPRGETQYFGPGTRLLVL.

The chain is built from TRBV15 and TRBJ1-3, with unresolved D. The CDR3 covers 14 residues. V was clipped by 0 bases and J by 2 bases, with 5 bases between them. Germline V CDR1 and CDR2: LNHNV, YYDKDF (reference sequence). In nucleotides, the CDR3 is TGTGCCACCAGCAGAGATACGACTGGAAACACCATATATTTT. As protein: CATSRDTTGNTIYF.

The CDR3 bases are TGTGCCAGCAGTGAAAAAGGACTATACTCCTACGAGCAGTACTTC. Its protein product is CASSEKGLYSYEQYF. V gene TRBV2 combines with J gene TRBJ2-7; possibly TRBD2 for D (6 bases). The CDR3 loop spans 15 amino acids. CDR1 and CDR2 (germline): SNHLY, FYNNEI. Trimming left V 2 bases short and J 0 bases short, with 11 bases between.

The V gene is TRBV5-5, the J gene TRBJ1-2; D gene uncertain. Per the germline V gene, CDR1 is SGHKS and CDR2 is YYEKEE (reference sequence). The CDR3 is made up of 14 amino acids. Trimming stripped 2 bases from V and 4 bases from J, with 12 bases between. CDR3: CASSFNREPYGYTF. The CDR3 nucleotides are TGTGCCAGCAGCTTTAATAGGGAGCCCTATGGCTACACCTTC.

V gene TRBV27 combines with J gene TRBJ2-7, with 10 bases matching TRBD1. The germline gives CDR1 MNHEY, CDR2 SMNVEV (reference sequence). V trimming: 6 bases; J trimming: 5 bases; junction bases outside the gene matches: 4. The length of the CDR3 is 13 residues. This CDR3 reads CASRRTGGNEQYF. The CDR3, as DNA: TGTGCCAGCAGGAGGACAGGGGGGAACGAGCAGTACTTC.

The V call is TRBV28, the J call TRBJ2-1; 16 bases line up with TRBD2. CDR1 is MDHEN and CDR2 is SYDVKM in the germline V gene. V shed 5 bases and J 6 bases; nucleotides not matched to a gene: 7. This CDR3 region has 17 residues. CDR3 coding DNA: TGTGCCAGCAGTCTTGGGACTAGCGGGAGGGCGTCCAATGAGCAGTTCTTC. Encoded protein: CASSLGTSGRASNEQFF.

V and J are TRBV19 and TRBJ2-1, with D unresolved. Trimming shortened V by 7 bases and J by 16 bases, and 8 bases separated the two germline ends. CDR1 is LNHDA, CDR2 SQIVND, per germline (reference sequence). The CDR3 runs 8 residues. CDR3 sequence reads: CASIFQFF. In nucleotides, the CDR3 is TGTGCCAGTATATTTCAATTCTTC.

This sequence joins TRBV14 and TRBJ2-1; the match to TRBD2 covers 14 bases. CDR1 and CDR2 (germline): SGHDN, FVKESK. The ends lost 3 bases at V and 5 bases at J; junction bases unmatched: 0. The CDR3 is made up of 15 amino acids. CDR3: CASSQTSGRDNEQFF. The DNA for the CDR3 is TGTGCCAGCAGCCAGACTAGCGGGAGGGACAATGAGCAGTTCTTC.

In its sample, this clone was seen a few times. The same CDR3 can be traced to other DNA sequences in this sample. The J gene is TRBJ1-2, the V gene TRBV2; 8 positions agree with TRBD1. The CDR3 is made up of 13 amino acids. CDR1 SNHLY and CDR2 FYNNEI come from the germline V gene. The trim removed 6 bases at V and 3 bases at J, leaving 3 bases unmatched. The CDR3 DNA reads as TGTGCCAGCAGCGAGGGACAGGACTATGGCTACACCTTC. Protein: CASSEGQDYGYTF.

The rearrangement uses TRBV7-9 and TRBJ2-5; 10 bases map to TRBD1. Germline CDR1 is SEHNR and CDR2 is FQNEAQ (reference sequence). The CDR3 extends over 19 amino acids. The V gene end was trimmed by 5 bases and the J gene end by 2 bases; junction bases not matched to a gene: 17. The CDR3 loop is CASSHTVTGGRVPQETQYF. CDR3 nucleotide sequence: TGTGCCAGCAGCCACACAGTGACAGGGGGCAGGGTGCCACAAGAGACCCAGTACTTC.

The chain employs TRBV5-8 and TRBJ2-7, with 8 positions matching TRBD1. CDR1 is SGHTS, CDR2 YDEGEE, per germline. J was trimmed by 3 bases and V by 5 bases; bases with no gene match: 4. The CDR3 runs to 13 residues. For the CDR3, the DNA is TGTGCCAGCAGTTTACAGGGGGACTACGAGCAGTACTTC. It yields the protein CASSLQGDYEQYF. The full variable domain, rest sourced from reference TRBV5-8 and TRBJ2-7, is EAGVTQSPTHLIKTRGQQATLRCSPISGHTSVYWYQQALGLGLQFLLWYDEGEERNRGNFPPRFSGRQFPNYSSELNVNALELEDSALYLCASSLQGDYEQYFGPGTRLTVT.

The chain combines TRBV6-1 with TRBJ2-4; no reliable D call. This CDR3 has 14 amino acids. The ends were cut back, 3 bases at V and 0 bases at J, with 6 bases in the middle. Germline CDR1 and CDR2: MNHNS and SASEGT. This chain's CDR3 is CASSDSIAKNIQYF. The DNA of the CDR3 is TGTGCCAGCAGTGACAGTATAGCCAAAAACATTCAGTACTTC.

This clone was observed a handful of times. At one boundary the junction diverges from the germline segment, which might be a read error. The V gene is TRBV6-1, the J gene TRBJ2-7; possibly TRBD1 for D (6 bases). CDR3 length: 16 residues. Germline V gives CDR1 MNHNS, CDR2 SASEGT. The CDR3 region is CAISAGQGTVTYEQYF. CDR3 DNA sequence: TGTGCCATCAGTGCGGGTCAGGGGACCGTAACCTACGAGCAGTACTTC.

The V call is TRBV19, the J call TRBJ1-2, with 8 bases matching TRBD1. CDR3 length: 12 amino acids. Per germline, CDR1 LNHDA and CDR2 SQIVND (reference sequence). V lost 6 bases to trimming and J lost 10 bases; unmatched junction nucleotides: 7. CDR3 nucleotides: TGTGCCAGTAGACGGACAGGGAACACCTACACCTTC. Translated, it gives CASRRTGNTYTF.